A single sample is the source of the 8 T cell receptor beta chains below, sequenced in a study of OX40 agonist ivuxolimab in advanced cancers. Assay used: immunoSEQ multiplex PCR; TCRdb lists only in-frame clones, some missing. The data hold over 40,000 clones, with 70% to 90% observed a single time. The sequencing used CD4+ or CD8+ T cells sorted from blood, collected in a trial of the OX40 agonist ivuxolimab. The receptor source for this set is an adult with an advanced solid tumor such as melanoma, head and neck, liver or kidney cancer.

This chain connects TRBV29-1 to TRBJ2-1; no firm D call. Deletions cut 5 bases from V and 0 bases from J, with 8 bases between. CDR1 and CDR2 (germline): SQVTM, ANQGSEA. This CDR3 has 13 amino acids. In nucleotides, the CDR3 is TGCAGCGTTAAGGGAAGCTCCTACAATGAGCAGTTCTTC. Protein sequence: CSVKGSSYNEQFF.

J is TRBJ2-3 and V is TRBV12-5; D remains ambiguous. The CDR3 spans 13 residues. V was clipped by 6 bases and J by 1 base, with 8 bases between them. Germline V CDR1 and CDR2: LGHNT, FRNRAP. CDR3 region: CASGIRGTDTQYF. The CDR3 region has the DNA TGTGCTAGTGGAATAAGGGGCACAGATACGCAGTATTTT.

The count of this clone is one. V and J are TRBV25-1 and TRBJ2-1; 7 bases line up with TRBD2. The CDR3 has 14 residues. Germline V gene lookup returns CDR1 MGHDK and CDR2 SYGVNS. With 2 bases clipped from V and 4 bases from J, the junction kept 2 bases outside the gene matches. In DNA form, the CDR3 reads TGTGCCAGCAGTGAACTAGCGGTTTACAATGAGCAGTTCTTC. This sequence encodes CASSELAVYNEQFF.

The rearrangement links TRBV5-4 to TRBJ2-3, with TRBD2 as a possible D gene (6 bases). The germline V and J ends were trimmed by 4 bases and 6 bases, with 18 bases remaining between them. CDR3 size: 15 residues. Per germline, CDR1 SGHNT and CDR2 YYREEE (reference sequence). This CDR3 reads CASSVDYYIVDTQYF. The DNA of the CDR3 is TGTGCCAGCAGCGTGGACTATTACATTGTGGATACGCAGTATTTT.

The rearrangement uses TRBV13 and TRBJ1-3; D may be TRBD1 (5 bases). The CDR3 runs 16 residues. The V gene lost 4 bases and the J gene lost 0 bases, with 13 bases spanning the gap. The germline V gene encodes CDR1 PRHDT and CDR2 FYEKMQ (reference sequence). This CDR3 reads CASSSAGGVSGNTIYF. The CDR3 bases are TGTGCCAGCAGCTCGGCGGGGGGAGTCTCTGGAAACACCATATATTTT.

The chain has TRBV9 and TRBJ2-7; the match to TRBD2 covers 9 bases. The V gene's germline CDR1 is SGDLS and CDR2 YYNGEE. There are 16 residues in the CDR3. The V segment lost 0 bases and the J segment 2 bases; nucleotides outside the gene matches: 6. DNA of the CDR3: TGTGCCAGCAGCGTAGAGATTAGCGGGAGACCCTACGAGCAGTACTTC. Amino acid sequence: CASSVEISGRPYEQYF.

The V and J genes are TRBV19 and TRBJ2-6, with 7 bases matching TRBD1. J was trimmed by 4 bases and V by 6 bases; bases with no gene match: 6. Germline loops: CDR1 LNHDA, CDR2 SQIVND (reference sequence). The CDR3 has 15 amino acids. CDR3 nucleotide sequence: TGTGCCAGTAGGAACACAGGGGCAGGGGCCAACGTCCTGACTTTC. Protein: CASRNTGAGANVLTF.

The chain couples TRBV30 to TRBJ1-5; D uncertain. The CDR3 covers 13 residues. With 2 bases removed from V and 5 bases from J, the gap between germline ends came to 10 bases. The germline gives CDR1 GTSNPN, CDR2 SVGIG (reference sequence). The CDR3: CAWSTGQYQPQHF. CDR3 nucleotide sequence: TGTGCCTGGAGTACCGGTCAGTATCAGCCCCAGCATTTT.